These 29 T cell receptor beta chains originate from one sample sequenced in a study of OX40 agonist ivuxolimab in advanced cancers. This table comes from immunoSEQ multiplex PCR, and its TCRdb copy is limited to in-frame clones, with some not included. The data show tens of thousands of clones, 85% to 90% seen once. The sample here was CD4+ or CD8+ T cells sorted from blood, taken in a trial of the OX40 agonist ivuxolimab. These receptors all come from an adult with an advanced solid tumor such as melanoma, head and neck, liver or kidney cancer.

This clone showed up just once. The chain recombines TRBV18 with TRBJ1-1; D call uncertain. The CDR3 runs to 13 residues. Looked up from germline, CDR1 is KGHSH and CDR2 is LQKENI. Deletions cut 4 bases from V and 1 base from J, with 7 bases between. DNA of the CDR3: TGTGCCAGCTCACAGGACGGGAACACTGAAGCTTTCTTT. Protein: CASSQDGNTEAFF.

V is TRBV6-5 and J is TRBJ1-6, with D possibly matching TRBD1 (5 bases). This CDR3 region has 13 residues. Between the trimmed V and J ends, which lost 6 bases and 7 bases, there was a span of 10 bases. Germline CDR1 and CDR2: MNHEY and SVGAGI. CDR3 sequence: CASRWDENSPLHF. The DNA of the CDR3 is TGTGCCAGCAGGTGGGACGAGAATTCACCCCTCCACTTT.

V and J are TRBV2 and TRBJ1-1; 9 bases line up with TRBD1. V lost 7 bases and J lost 8; bases outside the gene matches: 20. CDR3 length: 17 residues. Germline CDR1 and CDR2: SNHLY and FYNNEI. CDR3 residues: CASTPRKRGQGVMEAFF. The CDR3 bases are TGTGCCAGCACCCCACGCAAAAGGGGACAGGGAGTTATGGAAGCTTTCTTT.

V is TRBV5-1 and J is TRBJ2-7; D perhaps matches TRBD1 (6 bases). The CDR3 has 15 residues. Looked up from germline, CDR1 is SGHRS and CDR2 is YFSETQ. V was trimmed by 1 base and J by 2 bases, leaving 13 bases between them. CDR3 coding DNA: TGCGCCAGCAGCTTGCTAACAGGGCCAACCTACGAGCAGTACTTC. Residues: CASSLLTGPTYEQYF.

The chain recombines TRBV5-1 with TRBJ2-5, with TRBD2 matching 7 bases. The germline CDR1 and CDR2 sequences are SGHRS and YFSETQ. The CDR3 runs 13 residues. The junction had 2 bases not matched to a gene; V was cut back by 1 base and J by 5 bases. CDR3 sequence (DNA): TGCGCCAGCAGCTTGAGTAGCGGGGAGACCCAGTACTTC. Its protein is CASSLSSGETQYF.

CDR3 bases: TGTGCCAGCAGTTTAGCCCCGGTCAGGTCTTGGGCAGATACGCAGTATTTT. Translation gives CASSLAPVRSWADTQYF. J is TRBJ2-3 and V is TRBV28; D gene ambiguous. Per the germline V gene, CDR1 is MDHEN and CDR2 is SYDVKM. The CDR3 spans 17 residues. The V and J ends lost 2 bases and 4 bases respectively, with 19 bases between them.

The CDR3 sequence: CSVDTGLGSYEQYF. The CDR3 DNA reads TGCAGCGTTGACACGGGACTGGGGTCCTACGAGCAGTACTTC. The chain links TRBV29-1 to TRBJ2-7; D perhaps matches TRBD2 (6 bases). CDR1 SQVTM and CDR2 ANQGSEA come from the germline V gene. The V end was cut by 3 bases, the J end by 1 base, with 13 bases between. CDR3 length: 14 residues.

The rearrangement links TRBV5-4 to TRBJ1-2; TRBD1 matches at 8 bases. The germline V gene has CDR1 SGHNT and CDR2 YYREEE (reference sequence). V lost 5 bases to trimming and J lost 6 bases; unmatched junction nucleotides: 6. The CDR3 is 13 residues long. The CDR3 spells CASRPTGGDGYTF. The CDR3 nucleotides read TGTGCCAGCAGGCCTACAGGGGGGGATGGCTACACCTTC. The whole variable domain, filled in from reference TRBV5-4 and TRBJ1-2, reads ETGVTQSPTHLIKTRGQQVTLRCSSQSGHNTVSWYQQALGQGPQFIFQYYREEENGRGNFPPRFSGLQFPNYSSELNVNALELDDSALYLCASRPTGGDGYTFGSGTRLTVV.

V usage is TRBV28 and J usage is TRBJ2-6; D call uncertain. Germline-derived CDR1 and CDR2 are MDHEN and SYDVKM. V dropped 5 bases and J dropped 0 bases, with 5 bases sitting between them. CDR3 length equals 14 residues. In nucleotides, the CDR3 is TGTGCCAGCAGTCGGCCCTCTGGGGCCAACGTCCTGACTTTC. Encoded protein: CASSRPSGANVLTF.

V usage is TRBV5-1 and J usage is TRBJ1-2; D is undetermined. Trimming took 1 base from V and 4 from J, leaving 8 bases between them. CDR1 is SGHRS, CDR2 YFSETQ, per germline. The CDR3 has 13 amino acids. CDR3 sequence reads: CASSLQPLYGYTF. The CDR3, as DNA: TGCGCCAGCAGCTTGCAACCCCTCTATGGCTACACCTTC.

The chain employs TRBV30 and TRBJ1-4; D gene uncertain. V was clipped by 0 bases and J by 5 bases, with 10 bases between them. CDR1 is GTSNPN, CDR2 SVGIG, per germline (reference sequence). This CDR3 contains 14 residues. The DNA for the CDR3 is TGTGCCTGGAGTGTACAACAGACGAATGAAAAACTGTTTTTT. Its translation: CAWSVQQTNEKLFF.

The chain links TRBV5-1 to TRBJ2-6, with a weak D call TRBD1 (5 bases). Germline assignment: CDR1 SGHRS and CDR2 YFSETQ. Trimming stripped 4 bases from V and 0 bases from J, with 17 bases between. This CDR3 comprises 18 residues. The CDR3 spells CASSLRQLLDSGANVLTF. CDR3 nucleotides: TGCGCCAGCAGCCTGCGACAGCTCCTTGACTCTGGGGCCAACGTCCTGACTTTC. The full variable domain, rest sourced from reference TRBV5-1 and TRBJ2-6, is KAGVTQTPRYLIKTRGQQVTLSCSPISGHRSVSWYQQTPGQGLQFLFEYFSETQRNKGNFPGRFSGRQFSNSRSEMNVSTLELGDSALYLCASSLRQLLDSGANVLTFGAGSRLTVL.

The chain carries TRBV30 and TRBJ2-1; D may be TRBD2 (6 bases). V gave up 0 bases and J gave up 6 bases, with 12 bases separating them. This CDR3 region has 14 residues. Germline CDR1 GTSNPN, CDR2 SVGIG (reference sequence). CDR3: CAWSVSGRINEQFF. The CDR3, as DNA: TGTGCCTGGAGTGTGTCCGGGAGAATCAATGAGCAGTTCTTC.

The chain has TRBV7-8 and TRBJ2-1; possibly TRBD1 or TRBD2 for D (5 bases each). Germline V CDR1 and CDR2: SGHVS, FQNEAQ. The CDR3 totals 15 residues. Trimming took 5 bases from V and 10 from J, leaving 21 bases between them. The CDR3 is CASSPADLRREEQFF. CDR3 DNA: TGTGCCAGCAGCCCGGCGGATCTACGCAGGGAGGAGCAGTTCTTC.

This chain joins TRBV18 and TRBJ2-7, with D tentatively TRBD1 (6 bases). V dropped 3 bases and J dropped 1 base, with 10 bases sitting between them. Germline V gene lookup returns CDR1 KGHSH and CDR2 LQKENI. This CDR3 has 14 residues. This chain's CDR3 is CASSPTGTSYEQYF. Written as DNA, the CDR3 is TGTGCCAGCTCACCTACCGGGACATCCTACGAGCAGTACTTC.

V is TRBV29-1 and J is TRBJ2-4, with 8 bases that match TRBD1. Losses at the gene ends were 4 bases for V and 1 base for J; bases not matched to a gene: 12. Germline V CDR1 and CDR2: SQVTM, ANQGSEA. The length of the CDR3 is 17 residues. The CDR3 spells CSVVGRQGANAKNIQYF. The CDR3 DNA sequence: TGCAGCGTTGTAGGAAGGCAGGGGGCTAACGCCAAAAACATTCAGTACTTC. Full variable domain (outside the CDR3, taken from reference TRBV29-1 and TRBJ2-4): SAVISQKPSRDICQRGTSLTIQCQVDSQVTMMFWYRQQPGQSLTLIATANQGSEATYESGFVIDKFPISRPNLTFSTLTVSNMSPEDSSIYLCSVVGRQGANAKNIQYFGAGTRLSVL.

This rearrangement joins TRBV5-1 to TRBJ2-1; 7 bases map to TRBD2. This CDR3 comprises 14 residues. The V gene's germline CDR1 is SGHRS and CDR2 YFSETQ. V shed 1 base and J 4 bases; nucleotides not matched to a gene: 2. For the CDR3, the DNA is TGCGCCAGCAGCTTGCTAGCGGCGTACAATGAGCAGTTCTTC. Amino acids: CASSLLAAYNEQFF.

The chain links TRBV4-1 to TRBJ2-5; 8 positions match TRBD1. The length of the CDR3 is 14 residues. Germline CDR1 reads MGHRA; CDR2 reads YSYEKL. J lost 5 bases, V lost 1 base, and 3 bases had no gene match. CDR3 in DNA: TGCGCCAGCAGCCAAGGGACAGGGCACGAGACCCAGTACTTC. Protein sequence: CASSQGTGHETQYF.

Comments on this clone: Because the CDR3's place on the DNA is in doubt, the DNA is left out and the CDR3 is given as listed by TCRdb. V and J are TRBV30 and TRBJ2-5; TRBD2 was called by the table and not checked on the DNA. Germline CDR1 reads GTSNPN; CDR2 reads SVGIG (reference sequence). A total of 14 residues make up the CDR3, ends included. CDR3 in amino acids: CAWGVGASGSLRYF.

The V and J genes are TRBV2 and TRBJ2-2, with 8 bases identical to TRBD1. Unmatched junction bases numbered 2, after V lost 7 bases and J lost 1 base. This CDR3 comprises 14 residues. Germline-derived CDR1 and CDR2 are SNHLY and FYNNEI. The CDR3 bases are TGTGCCAGCATGGGGACAGGGAACACCGGGGAGCTGTTTTTT. Its protein is CASMGTGNTGELFF.

The V gene is TRBV5-1, the J gene TRBJ1-2; 8 bases map to TRBD1. The J segment lost 6 bases and the V segment lost 0 bases, leaving 7 bases of the junction unmatched. The CDR3 totals 15 residues. Germline CDR1 reads SGHRS; CDR2 reads YFSETQ. The CDR3 region is CASSLETGEMNGYTF. The CDR3 DNA follows: TGCGCCAGCAGCTTGGAGACAGGGGAGATGAATGGCTACACCTTC.

The chain links TRBV5-1 to TRBJ1-3, with 10 bases identical to TRBD1. There are 19 residues in the CDR3. V was pared by 4 bases and J by 0 bases, with 13 bases of the junction left unmatched. Germline assignment: CDR1 SGHRS and CDR2 YFSETQ. The CDR3, as DNA: TGCGCCAGCAGCCAACGTCCGGGACAGGGGCTCCTCTCTGGAAACACCATATATTTT. Its translation: CASSQRPGQGLLSGNTIYF.

CDR3 DNA sequence: TGTGCCAGCAGTACTACAGGGCGCGAAAAACTGTTTTTT. It codes for CASSTTGREKLFF. The rearrangement uses TRBV6-5 and TRBJ1-4; TRBD1 is a possible D gene (6 bases). This CDR3 comprises 13 residues. The V end lost 5 bases, the J end lost 8 bases, and 12 bases lay between the germline ends. Germline assignment: CDR1 MNHEY and CDR2 SVGAGI.

This chain links TRBV27 with TRBJ2-7; TRBD2 matches at 11 bases. V gave up 6 bases and J gave up 4 bases; unmatched junction bases: 17. CDR1 is MNHEY, CDR2 SMNVEV, per germline (reference sequence). The CDR3 is 18 residues long. The CDR3 region is CASSRGGSIAGGRYEQYF. Written as DNA, the CDR3 is TGTGCCAGCAGCCGGGGGGGGAGTATAGCGGGAGGGCGGTACGAGCAGTACTTC.

The CDR3 here is CASSLVLSRIQETQYF. The CDR3 nucleotides read TGTGCCAGCAGCTTAGTGCTTAGCAGAATACAAGAGACCCAGTACTTC. The chain employs TRBV7-2 and TRBJ2-5; D uncertain. Germline lookup yields CDR1 SGHTA and CDR2 FQGNSA. There are 16 residues in the CDR3. Trimming cost V 1 base and J 2 bases, with 14 bases left between them.

The V call is TRBV6-5, the J call TRBJ2-3; the D is unclear. V was pared by 4 bases and J by 5 bases, with 4 bases between. The germline CDR1 and CDR2 sequences are MNHEY and SVGAGI. The CDR3 has 11 residues. For the CDR3, the DNA is TGTGCCAGCAGTTGGGGAGATACGCAGTATTTT. This encodes CASSWGDTQYF.

The chain carries TRBV5-4 and TRBJ2-1; 8 bases are shared with TRBD2. CDR3 size: 15 residues. Germline lookup yields CDR1 SGHNT and CDR2 YYREEE (reference sequence). V shed 1 base, J shed 12 bases, and the junction held 12 bases outside the gene matches. The CDR3 DNA sequence: TGTGCCAGCAGCTTGTTCGCTAGCGGGTCTGAGGGGCAGTTCTTC. Translating it yields CASSLFASGSEGQFF. Drawing the rest from reference TRBV5-4 and TRBJ2-1, the complete variable domain is ETGVTQSPTHLIKTRGQQVTLRCSSQSGHNTVSWYQQALGQGPQFIFQYYREEENGRGNFPPRFSGLQFPNYSSELNVNALELDDSALYLCASSLFASGSEGQFFGPGTRLTVL.

The V call is TRBV18, the J call TRBJ2-4, with 8 positions matching TRBD1. This CDR3 comprises 14 residues. Germline CDR1 reads KGHSH; CDR2 reads LQKENI. Trimming at V came to 10 bases and at J to 10 bases, leaving 15 bases not matched to a gene. CDR3 in DNA: TGTGCCACCCGAGGACAGGGTGTGGTAGGGATTCAGTACTTC. Its translation is CATRGQGVVGIQYF.

The V and J genes are TRBV27 and TRBJ2-5; 14 bases map to TRBD2. The J call may be wrong; the DNA end is better matched by TRBJ2-7. The CDR3 covers 14 residues. From germline, CDR1 is MNHEY and CDR2 SMNVEV (reference sequence). CDR3 region: CASSQGLAGVEQYF. In DNA, the CDR3 is TGTGCCAGCAGTCAGGGACTAGCGGGAGTCGAGCAGTACTTC.